This T cell receptor beta chain is drawn from a study of T cells in Graves' hyperthyroidism and ophthalmopathy. In the study overall: Peripheral blood was secured at the point of initial diagnosis, before any treatment.

Findings and caveats of the study: Blood also contained most expanded thyroid clonotypes above 0.001.

Out of over 9 ml of fresh peripheral blood came the PBMCs. In this sample, this clonotype turned up many times. Antigen unknown. It was RNA transcripts that yielded the amplified TCR beta CDR3 regions. Researchers ran a first-round RT-PCR on the TCR CDR3 using the HTBI primer set. MiXCR, run by TCRdb on the multiplex PCR reads, gives a single entry per CDR3 protein. The sample includes hundreds of thousands of distinct CDR3 sequences, about 16% seen only once; the top ten take under 35%. This clonotype was sampled from a woman aged 18-29 years with Graves' ophthalmopathy. The sample comprised blood.

CDR3 coding DNA: TGCGCCGGAGGTCCTAACTATGGCTACACCTTC. It is translated as CAGGPNYGYTF. The chain joins TRBV5-1 to TRBJ1-2; D gene unclear. The ends were cut back, 10 bases at V and 0 bases at J, with 7 bases in the middle. CDR1 is SGHRS, CDR2 YFSETQ, per germline. CDR3 size: 11 residues.